A selection of T cell receptor beta chains follows, all from one sample in a study of CD8 T cells in ankylosing spondylitis. One entry per CDR3 protein, called by TCRdb with MiXCR from the 5' RACE reads. The table has roughly 240,000 distinct CDR3 sequences, around 8% seen once. Sample: blood, either unsorted or a sorted T cell fraction (not recorded which). These TCRs come from a female donor with ankylosing spondylitis or in good health (not recorded which). The CDR3 runs from the conserved cysteine through the conserved F or W.

v_call: TRBV3-1; j_call: TRBJ2-7; cdr3_aa: CASRGMIGTEEQYF
v_call: TRBV12-3/TRBV12-4; j_call: TRBJ2-1; cdr3_aa: CASSLGLWRGGNEQFF
v_call: TRBV29-1; j_call: TRBJ1-5; cdr3_aa: CSVAVGGGHNQPQHF
v_call: TRBV7-2; j_call: TRBJ2-4; cdr3_aa: CASSPSNSGRGIQYF
v_call: TRBV20-1; j_call: TRBJ2-7; cdr3_aa: CSARDFRLAGVTYEQYF
v_call: TRBV20-1; j_call: TRBJ2-5; cdr3_aa: CSASRSPGGRETQYF
v_call: TRBV6-4; j_call: TRBJ2-5; cdr3_aa: CATSDGTGGAKTQYF
v_call: TRBV6-2/TRBV6-3; j_call: TRBJ2-5; cdr3_aa: CASSRPPREPNQETQYF
v_call: TRBV30; j_call: TRBJ2-6; cdr3_aa: CAWSVVSSGANVLTF
v_call: TRBV25-1; j_call: TRBJ2-2; cdr3_aa: CASSEPPPLRGGPGSCFF
v_call: TRBV6-5; j_call: TRBJ2-4; cdr3_aa: CASSYTQAPGQGEYF
v_call: TRBV7-2; j_call: TRBJ1-5; cdr3_aa: CASSLATASNQPQHF
v_call: TRBV29-1; j_call: TRBJ2-1; cdr3_aa: CSDVRDIYNEQFF
v_call: TRBV25-1; j_call: TRBJ2-1; cdr3_aa: CASKALGNEQFF
v_call: TRBV30; j_call: TRBJ1-2; cdr3_aa: CAWDDKNYGYTF
v_call: TRBV4-3; j_call: TRBJ2-1; cdr3_aa: CASSQDFSRNNEQFF
v_call: TRBV5-1; j_call: TRBJ1-2; cdr3_aa: CASSSRTGKVYGYTF
v_call: TRBV28; j_call: TRBJ2-5; cdr3_aa: CASSFGQGARETQYF
v_call: TRBV7-9; j_call: TRBJ2-4; cdr3_aa: CASSLAGKDIQYF
v_call: TRBV5-1; j_call: TRBJ1-1; cdr3_aa: CASTYSGAPAGTEAFF
v_call: TRBV6-1; j_call: TRBJ2-1; cdr3_aa: CASSPGTSASEQFF
v_call: TRBV4-3; j_call: TRBJ2-2; cdr3_aa: CASSQGGLNTGELFF
v_call: TRBV24-1; j_call: TRBJ2-1; cdr3_aa: CATSARTLLRDEQFF
v_call: TRBV12-3/TRBV12-4; j_call: TRBJ2-6; cdr3_aa: CASSPTAREGSGANVLTF
v_call: TRBV5-1; j_call: TRBJ1-1; cdr3_aa: CASSLDRGGFNTEAFF
v_call: TRBV9; j_call: TRBJ2-1; cdr3_aa: CASSAHWGQGNEQFF
v_call: TRBV3-1; j_call: TRBJ2-1; cdr3_aa: CASSHLVDEQFF